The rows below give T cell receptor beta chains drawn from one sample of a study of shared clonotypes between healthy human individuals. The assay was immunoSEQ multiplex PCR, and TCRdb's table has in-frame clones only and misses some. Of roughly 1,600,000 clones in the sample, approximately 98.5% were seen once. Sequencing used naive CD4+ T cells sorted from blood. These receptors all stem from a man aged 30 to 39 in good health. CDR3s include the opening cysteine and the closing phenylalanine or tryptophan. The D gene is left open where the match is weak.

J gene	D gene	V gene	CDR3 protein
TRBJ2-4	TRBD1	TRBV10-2	CASLQGPQLAKNIQYF
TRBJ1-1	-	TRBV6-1	CASSELSNTEAFF
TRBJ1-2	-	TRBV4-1	CASSQSSEPGRGYTF
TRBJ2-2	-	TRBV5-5	CASSLNREVGELFF
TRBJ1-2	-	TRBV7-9	CASSVSSGEYGYTF
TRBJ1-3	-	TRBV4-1	CASSPRVGNTIYF
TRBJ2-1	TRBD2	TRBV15	CATSWGLAERSSYNEQFF
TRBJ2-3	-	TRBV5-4	CASSREAGADTQYF
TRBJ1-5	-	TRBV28	CASSLTGNNQPQHF
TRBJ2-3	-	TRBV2	CASSSVSDTQYF
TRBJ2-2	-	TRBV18	CASSPAAATSTGELFF
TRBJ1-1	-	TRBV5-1	CASSLDQLTEAFF
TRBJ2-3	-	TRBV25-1	CASSERRQRDTQYF
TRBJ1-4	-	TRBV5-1	CASSLDLVGKLFF
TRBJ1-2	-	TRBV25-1	CASSHRGSTYGYTF
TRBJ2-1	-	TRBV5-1	CASRRNHGSSYNEQFF
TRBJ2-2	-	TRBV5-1	CASYRQRREELFF
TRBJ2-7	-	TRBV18	CASSPQEGTIYEQYF
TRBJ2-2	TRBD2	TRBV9	CASSVARSGTNTGELFF
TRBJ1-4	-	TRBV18	CASSQGTNEKLFF
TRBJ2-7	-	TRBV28	CASSVGSPPGDEQYF
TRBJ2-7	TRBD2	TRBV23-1	CASSLQGSLLAGLYEQYF
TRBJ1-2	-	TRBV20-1	CSARGLYGYTF
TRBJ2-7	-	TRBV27	CASSKLRMSYEQYF
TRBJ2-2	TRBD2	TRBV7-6	CASSLGGAGGHTGELFF